The clone carrying this TCR beta chain was seen ten or more times. At one of its ends the junction is not consistent with the germline gene, which may arise from a read error. The data originate from a study of regulatory T cells in long-lasting Graves disease. This CDR3 comprises 15 residues. iRepertoire HTBI primers and Arm-PCR of CDR3 regions built TCR beta libraries. TCRdb ran MiXCR on the multiplex PCR reads and lists one entry per CDR3 protein. The profile shows about 400,000 distinct CDR3 sequences, more than 20% of them singletons. Time point: persistent/refractory GD, antithyroid drugs over 5 years with positive TRAb. From RNA extracted from PBMCs, the TCR library was made.

The chain joins TRBV12-3 or TRBV12-4 to TRBJ1-5, with D possibly TRBD1 on 6 matching bases. The material sequenced was peripheral blood mononuclear cells (PBMCs), taken when the disease was refractory, from a patient treated with antithyroid drugs. The TCR comes from a female donor with Graves disease. The CDR3 sequence: CASSFEDSLNRPQHF. DNA for the CDR3: TGTGCCAGCAGTTTTGAGGACAGCCTCAATCGGCCCCAGCATTTT.